This entry lists 5 T cell receptor beta chains sequenced from one sample in a study of identical twins. In TCRdb, the 5' RACE reads were re-called with MiXCR into one record per CDR3 protein. This sample has roughly 250,000 distinct CDR3 sequences; more than 13% occur once, and the top ten carry 8.5% to 10%. The sequenced sample consisted of memory (CD45RO+) T cells sorted from blood. The receptors shown here come from a woman under 30 in good health.

This clonotype was counted a few times. The chain joins TRBV2 to TRBJ2-3, with D unclear. The CDR3 spans 15 residues. Trimming removed 6 bases at V and 6 bases at J, with 19 bases between. Germline loops: CDR1 SNHLY, CDR2 FYNNEI. The CDR3 nucleotides read TGTGCCAGCAGGGAGCAGGTCTTTTCGAGGGATACGCAGTATTTT. Its protein product is CASREQVFSRDTQYF.

The chain couples TRBV20-1 to TRBJ2-1, with 12 bases matching TRBD2. The CDR3 consists of 17 residues. V shed 5 bases and J 0 bases; nucleotides not matched to a gene: 8. Germline CDR1 and CDR2: DFQATT and SNEGSKA (reference sequence). The CDR3 here is CSAPSGRGSSSYNEQFF. CDR3 coding DNA: TGCAGTGCTCCTAGCGGGAGGGGATCGAGCTCCTACAATGAGCAGTTCTTC.

The chain employs TRBV7-2 and TRBJ2-7, with D tentatively TRBD1 (5 bases). CDR3 length: 14 residues. The germline gives CDR1 SGHTA, CDR2 FQGNSA. Trimming removed 5 bases from V and 2 bases from J, with 13 bases in between. The CDR3 DNA sequence: TGTGCCAGCAGCACCCGGCAGGGTACCTACGAGCAGTACTTC. It yields the protein CASSTRQGTYEQYF.

This clonotype has a handful of counts. The V gene is TRBV20-1, the J gene TRBJ2-7; possible D gene TRBD2, 6 bases. The CDR3 totals 14 residues. V was clipped by 4 bases and J by 2 bases, with 15 bases between them. Looked up from germline, CDR1 is DFQATT and CDR2 is SNEGSKA (reference sequence). CDR3 protein: CSATIPGGPYEQYF. CDR3 DNA sequence: TGCAGTGCTACGATACCCGGGGGTCCCTACGAGCAGTACTTC.

The chain carries TRBV9 and TRBJ2-3; 10 nucleotides agree with TRBD2. V lost 4 bases to trimming and J lost 5 bases; unmatched junction nucleotides: 7. Germline lookup yields CDR1 SGDLS and CDR2 YYNGEE. CDR3 length equals 15 residues. CDR3 loop: CASSQSGGAQDTQYF. For the CDR3, the DNA is TGTGCCAGCAGCCAAAGCGGGGGGGCCCAAGATACGCAGTATTTT.